Each of the 9 T cell receptor beta chains below was sequenced from the same sample in a study of response to subunit inactivated influenza vaccine. Each CDR3 protein is one row after TCRdb ran MiXCR on the RT-PCR reads. This sample has 750,000 to 850,000 distinct CDR3 sequences, with approximately 17% found just once. Here the sequenced sample was PBMCs from blood, taken roughly 5 days after vaccination. These receptors came from a man aged 50 to 59 who received an inactivated influenza vaccine.

This clonotype was recorded a few times. This chain uses TRBV7-8 with TRBJ2-7; TRBD1 agrees at 9 bases. This CDR3 region has 18 residues. Germline CDR1 reads SGHVS; CDR2 reads FQNEAQ. With V trimmed by 2 bases and J by 2 bases, 13 bases remained unmatched. Here the CDR3 reads CASSLIPLTGQGAYEQYF. The CDR3 DNA follows: TGTGCCAGCAGCTTAATCCCCCTCACGGGACAGGGAGCCTACGAGCAGTACTTC.

This clonotype has only a few counts. V and J are TRBV24-1 and TRBJ2-7; D is ambiguous. The CDR3 has 15 amino acids. V was shortened by 9 bases and J by 0 bases, with 17 bases between the two germline ends. Germline V lookup: CDR1 KGHDR, CDR2 SFDVKD. CDR3 nucleotide sequence: TGTGCCACCTTTATCGGAGTCTCAACCTCCTACGAGCAGTACTTC. This translates into CATFIGVSTSYEQYF.

Ten or more counts support this clonotype. The genes are TRBV29-1 and TRBJ1-2; D gene unclear. The V gene lost 7 bases and the J gene lost 6 bases, with 18 bases spanning the gap. CDR3 length: 13 amino acids. Germline CDR1 and CDR2: SQVTM and ANQGSEA. The CDR3 DNA sequence: TGCAGCGCAAATCCCAGAGGACGGGATGGCTACACCTTC. Its protein product is CSANPRGRDGYTF. Combining the CDR3 with reference TRBV29-1 and TRBJ1-2 gives the whole variable domain SAVISQKPSRDICQRGTSLTIQCQVDSQVTMMFWYRQQPGQSLTLIATANQGSEATYESGFVIDKFPISRPNLTFSTLTVSNMSPEDSSIYLCSANPRGRDGYTFGSGTRLTVV.

The chain uses TRBV9 and TRBJ2-2; D ambiguous. The germline V gene encodes CDR1 SGDLS and CDR2 YYNGEE. The CDR3 contains 13 residues. V was pared by 0 bases and J by 4 bases, with 4 bases between. CDR3 bases: TGTGCCAGCAGCGTAGACATCACCGGGGAGCTGTTTTTT. Amino acid sequence: CASSVDITGELFF.

CDR3 protein: CASNSIQGVVYEQYF. CDR3 bases: TGTGCCAGCAACTCGATACAGGGGGTGGTCTACGAGCAGTACTTC. This sequence joins TRBV28 and TRBJ2-7; 8 bases are shared with TRBD1. The V segment lost 7 bases and the J segment 3 bases; nucleotides outside the gene matches: 11. Looked up from germline, CDR1 is MDHEN and CDR2 is SYDVKM. The CDR3 has 15 residues.

This clonotype has only a few counts. The chain joins TRBV20-1 to TRBJ2-7; D remains unclear. Germline assignment: CDR1 DFQATT and CDR2 SNEGSKA (reference sequence). V lost 6 bases to trimming and J lost 1 base, with 13 bases between them. The CDR3 covers 13 residues. This CDR3 reads CSARGPVSYEQYF. CDR3 nucleotide sequence: TGCAGTGCCCGCGGACCGGTATCCTACGAGCAGTACTTC.

V gene TRBV15 combines with J gene TRBJ2-2, with D perhaps TRBD1 or TRBD2 (5 bases each). V was pared by 5 bases and J by 2 bases, with 9 bases between. Germline CDR1 LNHNV, CDR2 YYDKDF (reference sequence). This CDR3 has 14 amino acids. The CDR3 region has the DNA TGTGCCACCAGCTGGGACGGAAACACCGGGGAGCTGTTTTTT. Protein sequence: CATSWDGNTGELFF.

CDR3 sequence reads: CASSPGLAADEQFF. CDR3 nucleotides: TGTGCCAGCAGTCCCGGACTAGCGGCCGATGAGCAGTTCTTC. This chain connects TRBV12-3 or TRBV12-4 to TRBJ2-1; 10 bases match TRBD2. V shed 5 bases, J shed 8 bases, and the junction held 6 bases outside the gene matches. The CDR3 runs 14 residues.

The J gene is TRBJ2-1, the V gene TRBV7-2, with TRBD2 as a possible D gene (7 bases). The CDR3 spans 12 residues. Trimming took off 8 bases at V and 8 bases at J, with 13 bases between the two ends. Germline CDR1 SGHTA, CDR2 FQGNSA. The chain's CDR3 is CASATGGDEQFF. The DNA for the CDR3 is TGTGCCAGCGCCACGGGGGGCGATGAGCAGTTCTTC.